Included here is one TCR beta chain sequence, with context. This record comes from a study of cytomegalovirus exposure and HLA in healthy donors. The PCR made use of 60 Vbeta and 13 Jbeta primers. Sequencing used immunoSEQ multiplex PCR; TCRdb keeps in-frame clones, though not all of them. The table shows about 180,000 clones, with around 80% occurring only once. Material: PBMCs. The sequence was collected from a man aged 35 to 55 in good health and CMV-seronegative.

CDR3 DNA: TGTGCCAGCAGGGATCAGGGACAGGGTAGCTATGGCTACACCTTC. Its protein is CASRDQGQGSYGYTF. The chain is built from TRBV6-6 and TRBJ1-2; 9 bases fit TRBD1. J lost 4 bases, V lost 6 bases, and 9 bases had no gene match. Germline CDR1 and CDR2: MNHNY and SVGAGI (reference sequence). The CDR3 length is 15 residues.